Below are 9 T cell receptor beta chains sequenced from a single sample in a study of cytomegalovirus exposure and HLA in healthy donors. The PCR contained 60 Vbeta and 13 Jbeta primers. The data were produced by immunoSEQ multiplex PCR, yet TCRdb's version contains in-frame clones alone and is incomplete. Here the sample spans about 120,000 clones, about 72% being singletons. Sequencing was carried out using PBMCs. The receptors were sampled from a man aged 45 to 65 in good health and CMV-seropositive.

The J gene is TRBJ2-3, the V gene TRBV5-1, with 7 positions matching TRBD1. V gave up 4 bases and J gave up 3 bases; unmatched junction bases: 2. Germline lookup yields CDR1 SGHRS and CDR2 YFSETQ. This CDR3 is built from 13 residues. This CDR3 reads CASSRQGTDTQYF. The CDR3 DNA is TGCGCCAGCAGCCGACAGGGAACAGATACGCAGTATTTT.

CDR3 in amino acids: CASSIGAETFSEQYF. CDR3 DNA sequence: TGTGCCAGTAGTATAGGAGCGGAAACCTTCAGCGAGCAGTACTTC. The chain has TRBV19 and TRBJ2-7; D possibly corresponds to TRBD2 (5 bases). V was pared by 1 base and J by 6 bases, with 16 bases between. Per the germline V gene, CDR1 is LNHDA and CDR2 is SQIVND (reference sequence). CDR3 length equals 15 residues.

The rearrangement joins TRBV11-2 to TRBJ1-5; the D gene is possibly TRBD1 (6 bases). The V and J ends lost 4 bases and 9 bases respectively, with 16 bases between them. The V gene's germline CDR1 is SGHAT and CDR2 FQNNGV. CDR3 length equals 14 residues. CDR3 DNA sequence: TGTGCCAGCAGCTCTCCCAGGGGTAGGCGGCCCCAGCATTTT. The encoded protein is CASSSPRGRRPQHF.

The CDR3 bases are TGTGCCAGCTCACCTACGACAGGACAGGGCGCGAACACCGGGGAGCTGTTTTTT. Amino acids: CASSPTTGQGANTGELFF. The chain uses TRBV18 and TRBJ2-2, with 8 bases lining up with TRBD1. This CDR3 has 18 residues. The germline gives CDR1 KGHSH, CDR2 LQKENI. Trimming removed 3 bases from V and 0 bases from J; junction bases left unmatched: 9.

J is TRBJ2-2 and V is TRBV6-6; D is possibly TRBD2 (6 bases). V was shortened by 5 bases and J by 2 bases, with 12 bases between the two germline ends. The CDR3 is 15 residues long. Germline CDR1 and CDR2: MNHNY and SVGAGI (reference sequence). Written as DNA, the CDR3 is TGTGCCAGCAGTCCGGGGGACCGCAACACCGGGGAGCTGTTTTTT. Its protein product is CASSPGDRNTGELFF.

Here the CDR3 DNA reads TGTGCCACCAGCAGGAGGGGAGGCCAGGGGGTTGGTGGAAACACCATATATTTT. Translated: CATSRRGGQGVGGNTIYF. The rearrangement links TRBV15 to TRBJ1-3, with 7 positions matching TRBD1. Losses at the gene ends were 3 bases for V and 3 bases for J; bases not matched to a gene: 14. There are 18 residues in the CDR3. Per germline, CDR1 LNHNV and CDR2 YYDKDF (reference sequence).

The table lists this clone with a count of one. The chain uses TRBV6-5 and TRBJ1-6, with D perhaps matching TRBD1 (5 bases). The CDR3 consists of 16 residues. V lost 3 bases to trimming and J lost 6 bases, with 15 bases between them. Germline V gene lookup returns CDR1 MNHEY and CDR2 SVGAGI. The CDR3 loop is CASSYFATAFNSPLHF. The DNA of the CDR3 is TGTGCCAGCAGTTATTTTGCGACAGCATTTAATTCACCCCTCCACTTT.

The chain employs TRBV5-1 and TRBJ2-5; D uncertain. V was trimmed by 1 base and J by 5 bases, leaving 12 bases between them. The germline V gene encodes CDR1 SGHRS and CDR2 YFSETQ. The length of the CDR3 is 14 residues. CDR3 protein: CASSLTTSRETQYF. The CDR3 region has the DNA TGCGCCAGCAGCTTGACCACCTCTCGGGAGACCCAGTACTTC.

The chain employs TRBV28 and TRBJ2-7, with unresolved D. CDR3 length: 13 amino acids. Germline V lookup: CDR1 MDHEN, CDR2 SYDVKM. Trimming left V 3 bases short and J 9 bases short, with 15 bases between. The CDR3 spells CASSLRPGSGQYF. The CDR3 DNA reads TGTGCCAGCAGTTTGCGCCCCGGTTCAGGGCAGTACTTC. Supplemented by reference TRBV28 and TRBJ2-7, the full variable domain reads DVKVTQSSRYLVKRTGEKVFLECVQDMDHENMFWYRQDPGLGLRLIYFSYDVKMKEKGDIPEGYSVSREKKERFSLILESASTNQTSMYLCASSLRPGSGQYFGPGTRLTVT.